A single sample is the source of the 32 T cell receptor beta chains below, sequenced in a study of T-cell reconstitution after alpha-beta-depleted transplantation in children. Construction of the TCRbeta library involved unique molecular identifiers. TCRdb analysed the PCR reads with MiXCR anew, one entry per CDR3 protein. The sample yields about 340,000 distinct CDR3 sequences, around 15% seen once. Here the sequenced sample was PBMCs, mostly from graft donor cells, taken 360 days after TCRalphabeta/CD19-depleted stem cell transplant. These receptors all come from a male patient aged 2-9 years who had a stem cell transplant for acute lymphoblastic leukemia, so the T cells may come from the graft donor.

J is TRBJ2-3 and V is TRBV12-5; possible D gene TRBD1, 5 bases. The CDR3 length is 15 residues. Germline CDR1 LGHNT, CDR2 FRNRAP. V lost 6 bases, J lost 2 bases, and 15 bases lay in between. The CDR3 sequence: CASGSQGVNTDTQYF. In DNA, the CDR3 is TGTGCTAGTGGGAGCCAGGGTGTCAACACAGATACGCAGTATTTT.

This clonotype was seen more than once but under ten times. The chain has TRBV7-8 and TRBJ1-5; TRBD1 might be the D (5 bases). Trimming shortened V by 5 bases and J by 0 bases, and 23 bases separated the two germline ends. Germline CDR1 SGHVS, CDR2 FQNEAQ. This CDR3 has 19 residues. CDR3 in DNA: TGTGCCAGCAGCCCTTGGGACTCTCAGGCGCAATATAGCAATCAGCCCCAGCATTTT. Its protein is CASSPWDSQAQYSNQPQHF. The full variable domain, completed using reference TRBV7-8 and TRBJ1-5, is GAGVSQSPRYKVAKRGQDVALRCDPISGHVSLFWYQQALGQGPEFLTYFQNEAQLDKSGLPSDRFFAERPEGSVSTLKIQRTQQEDSAVYLCASSPWDSQAQYSNQPQHFGDGTRLSIL.

The chain couples TRBV9 to TRBJ2-2; D unresolved. Germline CDR1 is SGDLS and CDR2 is YYNGEE. V was cut by 0 bases and J by 4 bases, with 19 bases left in between. CDR3 length: 18 amino acids. The CDR3 region is CASSVGAARARATGELFF. The CDR3 coding sequence is TGTGCCAGCAGCGTAGGAGCAGCCCGAGCCCGTGCCACCGGGGAGCTGTTTTTT.

This clonotype was observed a few times. This chain uses TRBV19 with TRBJ2-3; D not resolved. The CDR3 sequence is 13 residues long. The germline gives CDR1 LNHDA, CDR2 SQIVND (reference sequence). Trimming took 0 bases from V and 4 from J, leaving 5 bases between them. As DNA, the CDR3 is TGTGCCAGTAGTATAGACAACGCAGATACGCAGTATTTT. Residues: CASSIDNADTQYF. The full variable domain, with the rest looked up from reference TRBV19 and TRBJ2-3, is DGGITQSPKYLFRKEGQNVTLSCEQNLNHDAMYWYRQDPGQGLRLIYYSQIVNDFQKGDIAEGYSVSREKKESFPLTVTSAQKNPTAFYLCASSIDNADTQYFGPGTRLTVL.

Only one count was recorded for this clonotype. J is TRBJ2-5 and V is TRBV28; D is uncertain. Deletions cut 8 bases from V and 2 bases from J, with 9 bases between. The CDR3 totals 12 residues. Germline loops: CDR1 MDHEN, CDR2 SYDVKM. CDR3 DNA sequence: TGTGCCAGCCGGACGGCACAAGAGACCCAGTACTTC. Protein sequence: CASRTAQETQYF.

This clonotype was counted a few times. This sequence joins TRBV12-3 or TRBV12-4 and TRBJ2-4; D not certain. Trimming took off 6 bases at V and 8 bases at J, with 20 bases between the two ends. This CDR3 is 15 amino acids long. The CDR3 protein is CASSRLIAPGDIQYF. The CDR3 DNA reads TGTGCCAGCAGCCGCCTGATCGCTCCTGGGGACATTCAGTACTTC.

This clonotype turned up a few times. The gene calls are TRBV6-5 and TRBJ2-5; D is ambiguous. The germline V gene has CDR1 MNHEY and CDR2 SVGAGI. The CDR3 loop spans 14 amino acids. Trimming took 2 bases from V and 2 from J, leaving 9 bases between them. DNA of the CDR3: TGTGCCAGCAGTTACGGAACAGATCAAGAGACCCAGTACTTC. It yields the protein CASSYGTDQETQYF.

The chain carries TRBV24-1 and TRBJ2-3, with TRBD1 matching over 11 bases. CDR1 and CDR2 (germline): KGHDR, SFDVKD. With V trimmed by 9 bases and J by 3 bases, 7 bases remained unmatched. The CDR3 spans 15 residues. CDR3 DNA: TGTGCCACCTTTGCCGGGACAGGGGGAACAGATACGCAGTATTTT. This sequence encodes CATFAGTGGTDTQYF.

This clonotype has just a few counts. CDR3 protein: CASSFTVDTQYF. In nucleotides, the CDR3 is TGTGCCAGCAGTTTTACGGTAGATACGCAGTATTTT. The chain is built from TRBV12-3 or TRBV12-4 and TRBJ2-3; D is ambiguous. Deletions cut 3 bases from V and 5 bases from J, with 6 bases between. The CDR3 is made up of 12 amino acids.

This clonotype has more than one count but fewer than ten. The chain uses TRBV30 and TRBJ2-7; no firm D call. The CDR3 totals 11 residues. V was shortened by 1 base and J by 3 bases, with 4 bases between the two germline ends. CDR1 is GTSNPN, CDR2 SVGIG, per germline (reference sequence). The CDR3 DNA sequence: TGTGCCTGGAGTGGTAACTACGAGCAGTACTTC. As protein: CAWSGNYEQYF.

The rearrangement links TRBV18 to TRBJ2-5; D unclear. This CDR3 has 13 residues. Looked up from germline, CDR1 is KGHSH and CDR2 is LQKENI. V gave up 2 bases and J gave up 5 bases, with 9 bases separating them. CDR3 nucleotide sequence: TGTGCCAGCTCACCAATAGAGTTGGAGACCCAGTACTTC. The encoded protein is CASSPIELETQYF.

The chain has TRBV5-5 and TRBJ2-7; TRBD1 or TRBD2 may be the D gene (5 bases each). Germline-derived CDR1 and CDR2 are SGHKS and YYEKEE (reference sequence). This CDR3 spans 14 amino acids. The V gene lost 3 bases and the J gene lost 7 bases, with 17 bases spanning the gap. The CDR3: CASSWDGVTGEQYF. The CDR3 DNA follows: TGTGCCAGCAGCTGGGACGGGGTTACTGGAGAGCAGTACTTC.

The chain employs TRBV3-1 and TRBJ2-4, with 11 bases fitting TRBD2. The CDR3 is made up of 15 amino acids. Germline V gene data show CDR1 as LGHDT and CDR2 as YNNKEL (reference sequence). V lost 4 bases to trimming and J lost 5 bases; unmatched junction nucleotides: 4. The CDR3 loop reads CASSRIAGGQNIQYF. Here the CDR3 DNA reads TGTGCCAGCAGCCGGATAGCGGGAGGGCAAAACATTCAGTACTTC.

The chain joins TRBV11-2 to TRBJ2-2; TRBD2 aligns across 14 bases. The germline gives CDR1 SGHAT, CDR2 FQNNGV. V shed 5 bases, J shed 4 bases, and the junction held 15 bases outside the gene matches. The CDR3 consists of 20 residues. This CDR3 is CASSPSPTSGRAYGTGELFF. As DNA, the CDR3 is TGTGCCAGCAGCCCCAGCCCGACTAGCGGGAGGGCCTACGGCACCGGGGAGCTGTTTTTT.

The table lists this clonotype with a few counts. The rearrangement joins TRBV18 to TRBJ2-1; D not resolved. The V gene lost 3 bases and the J gene lost 3 bases, with 3 bases spanning the gap. The CDR3 covers 12 residues. The germline CDR1 and CDR2 sequences are KGHSH and LQKENI. The CDR3 reads CASSPNYNEQFF. The CDR3 region has the DNA TGTGCCAGCTCACCGAACTACAATGAGCAGTTCTTC.

The V call is TRBV6-5, the J call TRBJ2-1, with TRBD2 matching 10 bases. Germline V CDR1 and CDR2: MNHEY, SVGAGI. Trimming at V came to 0 bases and at J to 5 bases, leaving 4 bases not matched to a gene. The CDR3 has 16 residues. The chain's CDR3 is CASSYSIAGGDNEQFF. The DNA of the CDR3 is TGTGCCAGCAGTTACTCGATAGCGGGAGGAGACAATGAGCAGTTCTTC.

This clonotype was detected only a few times. V and J are TRBV20-1 and TRBJ1-3; the D is unclear. The germline CDR1 and CDR2 sequences are DFQATT and SNEGSKA (reference sequence). The CDR3 covers 13 residues. With 5 bases removed from V and 0 bases from J, the gap between germline ends came to 8 bases. The CDR3 sequence: CSAFPDSGNTIYF. The CDR3, as DNA: TGCAGTGCTTTCCCCGACTCTGGAAACACCATATATTTT.

This sequence joins TRBV20-1 and TRBJ2-6, with 9 positions matching TRBD2. Trimming took 4 bases from V and 4 from J; bases not matched to a gene: 17. This CDR3 has 19 amino acids. CDR1 and CDR2 from the germline V gene are DFQATT and SNEGSKA (reference sequence). CDR3: CSATPGLASSPLGANVLTF. The CDR3 nucleotides are TGCAGTGCTACCCCGGGACTAGCTTCGTCCCCCTTAGGGGCCAACGTCCTGACTTTC.

This clonotype showed up just a few times. The genes are TRBV4-1 and TRBJ2-5; D ambiguous. Germline V lookup: CDR1 MGHRA, CDR2 YSYEKL. The CDR3 loop spans 14 amino acids. Trimming took 4 bases from V and 1 from J, leaving 10 bases between them. This chain's CDR3 is CASSLRAAQETQYF. CDR3 DNA sequence: TGCGCCAGCAGCCTAAGGGCAGCCCAAGAGACCCAGTACTTC.

This clonotype was observed a handful of times. The chain is built from TRBV28 and TRBJ2-2, with 7 positions matching TRBD2. Germline CDR1 MDHEN, CDR2 SYDVKM. The V and J ends lost 6 bases and 0 bases, in that order; junction bases with no gene match: 1. The CDR3 is 14 amino acids. The CDR3 region is CASRAGSNTGELFF. The CDR3 nucleotides are TGTGCCAGCAGAGCGGGGTCGAACACCGGGGAGCTGTTTTTT.

The gene calls are TRBV28 and TRBJ2-5; TRBD1 matches 7 bases. The germline CDR1 and CDR2 sequences are MDHEN and SYDVKM. The CDR3 spans 15 residues. The V segment lost 6 bases and the J segment 5 bases; nucleotides outside the gene matches: 12. The CDR3 sequence is CASSPPPTGLETQYF. In nucleotides, the CDR3 is TGTGCCAGCAGCCCACCGCCGACAGGGCTGGAGACCCAGTACTTC.

In its sample, this clonotype was seen a few times. CDR3: CASSLDPTSNTQYF. The CDR3 bases are TGTGCCAGCAGCTTAGATCCGACTAGCAATACGCAGTATTTT. This chain joins TRBV11-3 and TRBJ2-3; 7 bases map to TRBD2. Germline trimming cut 0 bases from V and 7 bases from J; bases unmatched to any gene: 4. The CDR3 runs 14 residues. Germline CDR1 reads SGHNT; CDR2 reads YENEEA.

The chain recombines TRBV7-9 with TRBJ2-7, with TRBD1 identical over 7 bases. Germline-derived CDR1 and CDR2 are SEHNR and FQNEAQ (reference sequence). The V gene end was trimmed by 9 bases and the J gene end by 1 base; junction bases not matched to a gene: 12. CDR3 length: 15 residues. CDR3 in amino acids: CASGLWDRRSYEQYF. The CDR3 bases are TGTGCCAGTGGACTTTGGGACAGAAGATCCTACGAGCAGTACTTC.

This clonotype came up many times. This sequence joins TRBV4-1 and TRBJ2-7; 8 bases fit TRBD2. Germline V CDR1 and CDR2: MGHRA, YSYEKL. The CDR3 contains 12 residues. V gave up 5 bases and J gave up 8 bases; unmatched junction bases: 5. CDR3 region: CASSVTSGKQYF. In nucleotides, the CDR3 is TGCGCCAGCAGCGTTACTAGCGGCAAGCAGTACTTC.

Many counts were recorded for this clonotype. The CDR3 region is CASSSSRTGELFF. The CDR3, as DNA: TGTGCCAGCAGTTCAAGTAGAACCGGGGAGCTGTTTTTT. The chain joins TRBV12-3 or TRBV12-4 to TRBJ2-2; D gene unclear. CDR3 size: 13 residues. Trimming removed 4 bases at V and 5 bases at J, with 8 bases between.

In this sample, this clonotype turned up many times. The gene calls are TRBV28 and TRBJ2-7, with D tentatively TRBD1 (6 bases). There are 18 residues in the CDR3. In germline, CDR1 is MDHEN, CDR2 SYDVKM. Trimming left V 0 bases short and J 3 bases short, with 21 bases between. The CDR3 region is CASSLWGQGTPYIYEQYF. CDR3 coding DNA: TGTGCCAGCAGTTTATGGGGTCAGGGGACACCTTATATCTACGAGCAGTACTTC.

In its sample, this clonotype was seen many times. V gene TRBV28 combines with J gene TRBJ2-7; D is ambiguous. This CDR3 contains 13 residues. Germline CDR1 is MDHEN and CDR2 is SYDVKM. Trimming removed 7 bases from V and 2 bases from J, with 12 bases in between. CDR3 sequence reads: CASTFGKTYEQYF. As DNA, the CDR3 is TGTGCCAGCACCTTTGGGAAAACCTACGAGCAGTACTTC.

This clonotype has more than one count but fewer than ten. This chain links TRBV5-1 with TRBJ2-2; perhaps TRBD2 as D (6 bases). The V end lost 4 bases, the J end lost 2 bases, and 18 bases lay between the germline ends. The CDR3 is made up of 17 amino acids. The germline V gene encodes CDR1 SGHRS and CDR2 YFSETQ. Here the CDR3 DNA reads TGCGCCAGCAGCGGATGGGGGACTGGAAAAAACACCGGGGAGCTGTTTTTT. Translation: CASSGWGTGKNTGELFF.

This clonotype was found many times. The CDR3: CASSQEWSSGSMFF. The CDR3 DNA reads TGCGCCAGCAGCCAAGAGTGGAGCTCCGGGAGTATGTTCTTC. This sequence joins TRBV4-1 and TRBJ2-1; tentative D call: TRBD2 (6 bases). V lost 0 bases and J 15 bases, leaving 18 bases between the germline ends. The CDR3 has 14 residues. CDR1 and CDR2 from the germline V gene are MGHRA and YSYEKL.

This clonotype has a count of ten or more. The V call is TRBV28, the J call TRBJ2-7, with D possibly matching TRBD1 (6 bases). This CDR3 has 12 residues. Germline V gives CDR1 MDHEN, CDR2 SYDVKM. V was clipped by 8 bases and J by 3 bases, with 11 bases between them. CDR3 DNA: TGTGCCAGCGGGACAAAAGTCTACGAGCAGTACTTC. Translating it yields CASGTKVYEQYF.

In this sample, this clonotype turned up a few times. V usage is TRBV27 and J usage is TRBJ2-1; the match to TRBD2 covers 12 bases. The germline gives CDR1 MNHEY, CDR2 SMNVEV (reference sequence). The CDR3 has 17 residues. Losses at the gene ends were 3 bases for V and 7 bases for J; bases not matched to a gene: 10. The CDR3 nucleotides read TGTGCCAGCAGTTTGTGGCTAGCGGGAGGGCCGAGTAATGAGCAGTTCTTC. Its protein is CASSLWLAGGPSNEQFF.

In this sample, this clonotype turned up once. This rearrangement joins TRBV7-9 to TRBJ2-1; D is unresolved. The CDR3 has 14 amino acids. Trimming left V 5 bases short and J 6 bases short, with 14 bases between. Germline loops: CDR1 SEHNR, CDR2 FQNEAQ (reference sequence). CDR3 loop: CASSRSISRNEQFF. The CDR3 nucleotides are TGTGCCAGCAGCCGGAGTATCTCTCGCAATGAGCAGTTCTTC.